The clone carrying this T cell receptor (beta chain) was counted only a few times. The V and J ends lost 8 bases and 1 base, in that order; junction bases with no gene match: 7. From germline, CDR1 is SQVTM and CDR2 ANQGSEA. This CDR3 has 13 amino acids. TCRbeta library preparation incorporated unique molecular identifiers. TCRdb redid the calling of the PCR reads with MiXCR, one entry per CDR3 protein. The sample contains about 610,000 distinct CDR3 sequences, roughly 10% of which appear only once. These data belong to a study of T-cell reconstitution after alpha-beta-depleted transplantation in children.

This receptor was obtained from a human donor who donated a stem cell graft to a child with acute myeloid leukemia. This chain connects TRBV29-1 to TRBJ1-1, with 7 bases that match TRBD1. Sequencing used PBMCs from the stem cell graft donor, obtained from the stem cell graft. The CDR3 sequence is CSSDRVGNTEAFF. CDR3 in DNA: TGCAGCTCAGACAGGGTAGGGAACACTGAAGCTTTCTTT.